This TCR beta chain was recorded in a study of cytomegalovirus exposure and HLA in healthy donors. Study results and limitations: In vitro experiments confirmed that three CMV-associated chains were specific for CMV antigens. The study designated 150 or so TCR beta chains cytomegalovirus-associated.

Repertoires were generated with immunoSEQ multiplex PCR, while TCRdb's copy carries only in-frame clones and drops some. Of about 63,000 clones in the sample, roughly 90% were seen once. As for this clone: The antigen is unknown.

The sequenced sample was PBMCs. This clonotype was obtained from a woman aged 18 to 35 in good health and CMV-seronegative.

CDR3 loop: CASSLPTSLADTQYF. For the CDR3, the DNA is TGTGCCAGCAGCTTGCCGACTAGCCTTGCAGATACGCAGTATTTT. This rearrangement joins TRBV5-4 to TRBJ2-3; the match to TRBD2 covers 7 bases. Looked up from germline, CDR1 is SGHNT and CDR2 is YYREEE (reference sequence). The length of the CDR3 is 15 residues. J gave up 4 bases and V 1 base, and 6 bases lay outside the gene matches. The whole variable domain, remainder taken from reference TRBV5-4 and TRBJ2-3, is ETGVTQSPTHLIKTRGQQVTLRCSSQSGHNTVSWYQQALGQGPQFIFQYYREEENGRGNFPPRFSGLQFPNYSSELNVNALELDDSALYLCASSLPTSLADTQYFGPGTRLTVL.